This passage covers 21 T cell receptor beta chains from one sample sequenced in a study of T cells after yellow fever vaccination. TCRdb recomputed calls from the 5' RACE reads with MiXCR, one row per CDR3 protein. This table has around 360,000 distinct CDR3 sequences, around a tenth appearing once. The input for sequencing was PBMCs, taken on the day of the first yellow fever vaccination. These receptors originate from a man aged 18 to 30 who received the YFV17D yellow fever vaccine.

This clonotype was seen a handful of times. The CDR3, as DNA: TGCGCCAGCAGCAACCAAGCGGGGGACAGCACAGATACGCAGTATTTT. It translates to CASSNQAGDSTDTQYF. The chain couples TRBV5-1 to TRBJ2-3, with 8 positions matching TRBD2. Germline V gene data show CDR1 as SGHRS and CDR2 as YFSETQ. The CDR3 contains 16 residues. Trimming cost V 4 bases and J 0 bases; bases outside gene matches: 7.

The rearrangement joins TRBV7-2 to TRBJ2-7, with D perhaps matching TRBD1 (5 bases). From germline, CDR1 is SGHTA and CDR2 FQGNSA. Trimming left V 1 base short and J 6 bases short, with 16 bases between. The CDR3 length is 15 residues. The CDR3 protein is CASSLDPGREIEQYF. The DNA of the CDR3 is TGTGCCAGCAGCTTAGATCCCGGCAGGGAAATCGAGCAGTACTTC.

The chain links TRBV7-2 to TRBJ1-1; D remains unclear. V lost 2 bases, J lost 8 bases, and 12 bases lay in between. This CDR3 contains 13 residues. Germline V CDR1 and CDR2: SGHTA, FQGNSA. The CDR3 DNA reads TGTGCCAGCAGCTTAAGGGTGGGCAGGGAAGCTTTCTTT. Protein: CASSLRVGREAFF.

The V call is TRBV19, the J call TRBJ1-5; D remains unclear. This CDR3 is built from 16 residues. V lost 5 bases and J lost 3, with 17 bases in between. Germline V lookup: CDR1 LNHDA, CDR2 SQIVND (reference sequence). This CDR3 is CASSAPEGRDNQPQHF. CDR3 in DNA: TGTGCCAGTAGTGCCCCGGAAGGCCGGGACAATCAGCCCCAGCATTTT.

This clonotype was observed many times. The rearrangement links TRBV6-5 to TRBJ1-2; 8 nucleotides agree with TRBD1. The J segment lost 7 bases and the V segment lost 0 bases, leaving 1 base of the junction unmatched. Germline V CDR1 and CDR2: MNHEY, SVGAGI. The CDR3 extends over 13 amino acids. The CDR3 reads CASSYSDRGGYTF. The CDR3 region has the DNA TGTGCCAGCAGTTACTCCGACAGGGGTGGCTACACCTTC.

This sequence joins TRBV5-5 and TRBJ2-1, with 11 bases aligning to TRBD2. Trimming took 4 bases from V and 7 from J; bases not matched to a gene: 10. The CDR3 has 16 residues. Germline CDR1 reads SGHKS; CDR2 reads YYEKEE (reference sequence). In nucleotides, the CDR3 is TGTGCCAGCAGCCCCCCCCTAGCGGGGGGCTATAATGAGCAGTTCTTC. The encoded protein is CASSPPLAGGYNEQFF.

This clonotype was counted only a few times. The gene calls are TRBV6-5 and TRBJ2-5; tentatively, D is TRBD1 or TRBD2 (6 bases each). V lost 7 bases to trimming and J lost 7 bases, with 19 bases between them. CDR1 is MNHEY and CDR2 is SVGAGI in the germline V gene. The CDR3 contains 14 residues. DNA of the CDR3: TGTGCCAGCAAATGGGGGGCCGCGGGCTGGACCCAGTACTTC. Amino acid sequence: CASKWGAAGWTQYF.

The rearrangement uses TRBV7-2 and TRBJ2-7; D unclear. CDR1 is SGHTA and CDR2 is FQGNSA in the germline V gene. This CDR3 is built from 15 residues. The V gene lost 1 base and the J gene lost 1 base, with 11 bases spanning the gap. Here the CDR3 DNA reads TGTGCCAGCAGCTTAGGAGTCGGTGGATCCTACGAGCAGTACTTC. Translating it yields CASSLGVGGSYEQYF. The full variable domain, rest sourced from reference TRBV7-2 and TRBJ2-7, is GAGVSQSPSNKVTEKGKDVELRCDPISGHTALYWYRQSLGQGLEFLIYFQGNSAPDKSGLPSDRFSAERTGGSVSTLTIQRTQQEDSAVYLCASSLGVGGSYEQYFGPGTRLTVT.

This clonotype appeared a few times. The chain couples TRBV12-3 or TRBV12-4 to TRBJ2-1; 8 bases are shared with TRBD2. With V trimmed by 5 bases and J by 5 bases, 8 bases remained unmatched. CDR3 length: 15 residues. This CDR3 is CASSPPGLDHNEQFF. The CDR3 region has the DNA TGTGCCAGCAGTCCTCCGGGACTAGACCACAATGAGCAGTTCTTC.

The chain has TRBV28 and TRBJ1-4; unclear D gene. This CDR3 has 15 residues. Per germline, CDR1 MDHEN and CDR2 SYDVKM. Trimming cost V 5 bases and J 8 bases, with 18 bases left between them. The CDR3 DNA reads TGTGCCAGCAGTATCCCGACGGGTCCCCACGAAAAACTGTTTTTT. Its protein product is CASSIPTGPHEKLFF.

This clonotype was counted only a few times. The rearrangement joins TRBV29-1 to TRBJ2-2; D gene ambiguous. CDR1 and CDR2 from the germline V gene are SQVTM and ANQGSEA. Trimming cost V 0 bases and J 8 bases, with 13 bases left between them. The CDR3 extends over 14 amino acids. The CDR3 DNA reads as TGCAGCGTTGAAGATATCTTAGGCTCGGGGGAGCTGTTTTTT. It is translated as CSVEDILGSGELFF.

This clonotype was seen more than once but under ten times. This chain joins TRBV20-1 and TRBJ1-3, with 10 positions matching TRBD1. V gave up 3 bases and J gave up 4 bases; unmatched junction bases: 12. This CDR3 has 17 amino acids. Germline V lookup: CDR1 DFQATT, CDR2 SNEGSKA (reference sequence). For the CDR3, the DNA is TGCAGTGCTAGGGTGGACGGTGGGACAGGGGCAGGAAACACCATATATTTT. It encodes CSARVDGGTGAGNTIYF.

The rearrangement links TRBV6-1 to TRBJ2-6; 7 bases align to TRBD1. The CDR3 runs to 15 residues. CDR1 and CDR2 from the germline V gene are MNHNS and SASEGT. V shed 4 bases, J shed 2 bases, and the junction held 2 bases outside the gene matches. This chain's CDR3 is CASSAQGTGANVLTF. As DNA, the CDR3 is TGTGCCAGCAGTGCACAGGGGACTGGGGCCAACGTCCTGACTTTC.

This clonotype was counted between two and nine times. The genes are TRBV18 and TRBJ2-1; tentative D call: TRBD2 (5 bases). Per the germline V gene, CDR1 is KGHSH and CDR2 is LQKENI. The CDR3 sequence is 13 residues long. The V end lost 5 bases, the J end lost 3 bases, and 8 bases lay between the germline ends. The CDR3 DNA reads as TGTGCCAGCTCAACCGGGGACTACAATGAGCAGTTCTTC. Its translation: CASSTGDYNEQFF. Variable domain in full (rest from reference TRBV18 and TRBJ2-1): NAGVMQNPRHLVRRRGQEARLRCSPMKGHSHVYWYRQLPEEGLKFMVYLQKENIIDESGMPKERFSAEFPKEGPSILRIQQVVRGDSAAYFCASSTGDYNEQFFGPGTRLTVL.

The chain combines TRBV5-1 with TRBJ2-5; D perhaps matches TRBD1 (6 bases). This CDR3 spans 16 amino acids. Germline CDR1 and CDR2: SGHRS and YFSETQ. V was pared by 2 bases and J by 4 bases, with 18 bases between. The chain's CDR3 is CASSFNSAGVGETQYF. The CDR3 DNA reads TGCGCCAGCAGCTTCAACAGTGCAGGGGTGGGAGAGACCCAGTACTTC.

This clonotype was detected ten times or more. Here the CDR3 DNA reads TGTGCCAGCAGTCCCCGGGGGGCCTCCTACGAGCAGTACTTC. Its protein product is CASSPRGASYEQYF. The chain uses TRBV2 and TRBJ2-7; a weak D match, TRBD2 (7 bases). Trimming cost V 5 bases and J 0 bases, with 11 bases left between them. Germline CDR1 is SNHLY and CDR2 is FYNNEI. The CDR3 length is 14 residues.

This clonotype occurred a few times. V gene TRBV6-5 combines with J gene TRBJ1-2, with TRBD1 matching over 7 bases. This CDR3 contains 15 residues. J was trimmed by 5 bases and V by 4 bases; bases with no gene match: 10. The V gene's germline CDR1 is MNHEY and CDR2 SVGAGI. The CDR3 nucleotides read TGTGCCAGCAGTTCGAGATGGGACAGTCGTTATGGCTACACCTTC. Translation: CASSSRWDSRYGYTF.

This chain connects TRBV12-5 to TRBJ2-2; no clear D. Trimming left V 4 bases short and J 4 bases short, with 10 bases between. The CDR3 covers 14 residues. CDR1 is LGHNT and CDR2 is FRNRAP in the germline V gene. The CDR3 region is CASGSQVLTGELFF. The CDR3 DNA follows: TGTGCTAGTGGTTCCCAGGTGCTCACCGGGGAGCTGTTTTTT.

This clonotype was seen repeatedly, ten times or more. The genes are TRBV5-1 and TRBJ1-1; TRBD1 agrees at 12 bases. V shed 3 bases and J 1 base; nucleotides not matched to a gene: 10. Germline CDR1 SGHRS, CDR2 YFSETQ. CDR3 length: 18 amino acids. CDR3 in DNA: TGCGCCAGCAGCTATACTCCGGGACAGGGGGCTTGGAACACTGAAGCTTTCTTT. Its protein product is CASSYTPGQGAWNTEAFF.

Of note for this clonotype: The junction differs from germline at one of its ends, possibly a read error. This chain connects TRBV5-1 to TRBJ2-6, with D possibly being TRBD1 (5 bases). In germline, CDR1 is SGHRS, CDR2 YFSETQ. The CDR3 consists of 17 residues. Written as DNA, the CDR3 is TGCGCCAGCAGCCCCGAATGGCCGGCCTCTGGGGCCAGCGTCCTGACTTTC. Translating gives CASSPEWPASGASVLTF. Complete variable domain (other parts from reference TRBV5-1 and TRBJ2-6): KAGVTQTPRYLIKTRGQQVTLSCSPISGHRSVSWYQQTPGQGLQFLFEYFSETQRNKGNFPGRFSGRQFSNSRSEMNVSTLELGDSALYLCASSPEWPASGASVLTFGAGSRLTVL.

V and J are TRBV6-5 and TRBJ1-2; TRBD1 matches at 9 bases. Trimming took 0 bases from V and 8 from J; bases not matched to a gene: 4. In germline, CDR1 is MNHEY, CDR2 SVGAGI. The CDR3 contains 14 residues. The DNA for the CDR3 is TGTGCCAGCAGTTACTCCGGGACAGGGCCCGGCTACACCTTC. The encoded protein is CASSYSGTGPGYTF.